This entry features one T cell receptor (beta chain) sequence. This record belongs to a study of T cell changes during pregnancy in multiple sclerosis. TCRdb keeps only in-frame clones here, not all; method: immunoSEQ multiplex PCR. The sample consists of about 72,000 clones, 91% of them appearing once. This TCR was sampled from a female donor with multiple sclerosis, enrolled in a pregnancy study. The material was peripheral blood, obtained in the second trimester of pregnancy.

The CDR3 spells CASSIGLGQGYDSPLHF. The CDR3 bases are TGTGCCAGTAGTATAGGGCTCGGACAGGGGTATGATTCACCCCTCCACTTT. The gene calls are TRBV19 and TRBJ1-6, with 9 bases identical to TRBD1. This CDR3 comprises 17 residues. The V gene's germline CDR1 is LNHDA and CDR2 SQIVND (reference sequence). With 1 base clipped from V and 8 bases from J, the junction kept 9 bases outside the gene matches.